This T cell receptor (beta chain) was captured in a study of Graves' ophthalmopathy and Graves' hyperthyroidism. To note about this clonotype: Its antigen is undetermined.

The study, taken as a whole, reports: Forecasting of ophthalmopathy progression by the model achieved around 71% sensitivity and 72.22% specificity. In blood, most expanded thyroid clonotypes above 0.001 frequency were also detected.

TCR beta CDR3 regions were amplified from RNA transcripts. Investigators did first-round RT-PCR with HTBI primers, then second-round multiplex PCR. A single record per CDR3 protein comes from TCRdb applying MiXCR to the multiplex PCR reads. The data contain over a million distinct CDR3 sequences, approximately 35% of them seen just once; the ten biggest clones take up more than 9.5%. The study recruited hyperthyroidism patients aged 18 to 65 who were newly diagnosed, under 2 months' duration. Each diagnosis was determined on the basis of clinical symptoms, serum thyroxine, TRAb, thyroid ultrasound and orbital computed tomography. The CDR3 covers 16 residues. After removal of 4 bases from V and 0 bases from J, the junction contained 9 bases not matched to a gene.

Sequences were obtained from peripheral blood or thyroid tissue (not recorded which). This rearrangement joins TRBV12-3 or TRBV12-4 to TRBJ2-7; 7 nucleotides align to TRBD1. The clonotype originates from an adult man with Graves' hyperthyroidism. CDR3 DNA sequence: TGTGCCAGCAGTTCGACAAACCGGACAGGCTCCTACGAGCAGTACTTC. Protein sequence: CASSSTNRTGSYEQYF.